This is a list of T cell receptor beta chains from one sample in a study of chemoradiotherapy in HPV16-positive cancers. Clones were read by immunoSEQ multiplex PCR, and TCRdb kept only the in-frame ones, dropping some. This sample has approximately 4,600 clones, with roughly nine tenths found just once. The sequencing here drew on tumor tissue, taken from a patient who underwent chemoradiotherapy. The receptors were sampled from a human donor with HPV-associated anogenital cancer. CDR3s include the opening cysteine and the closing phenylalanine or tryptophan. The order of the fields is D gene, J gene, clone size, V gene, CDR3 protein, CDR3 DNA. The D gene is left open where the match is weak. Only some rows state a clone size, as once, few, many or a class for expanded clones.

>TRBD1|TRBJ1-1|-|TRBV6-6
CASSYPTGQAHTEAFF
TGTGCCAGCAGTTACCCAACTGGACAGGCCCACACTGAAGCTTTCTTT
>TRBD1|TRBJ1-6|-|TRBV7-8
CASSSLAGQGDSPLHF
TGTGCCAGCAGCTCCCTCGCGGGACAGGGAGATTCACCCCTCCACTTT
>-|TRBJ1-6|-|TRBV2
CASSSGGYNSPLHF
TGTGCCAGCAGCTCCGGGGGGTATAATTCACCCCTCCACTTT
>TRBD2|TRBJ2-2|-|TRBV5-6
CASSFPRSGGVTGELFF
TGTGCCAGCAGCTTCCCGAGAAGCGGGGGGGTCACCGGGGAGCTGTTTTTT
>TRBD1|TRBJ2-2|-|TRBV5-1
CASKEGGRGHTGELFF
TGCGCCAGCAAGGAGGGCGGCAGGGGGCACACCGGGGAGCTGTTTTTT
>-|TRBJ2-2|few|TRBV5-4
CASSREGETGELFF
TGTGCCAGCAGCCGTGAGGGAGAGACCGGGGAGCTGTTTTTT
>TRBD1|TRBJ1-1|-|TRBV7-2
CASSPGGARTEAFF
TGTGCCAGCAGTCCAGGGGGCGCCCGGACTGAAGCTTTCTTT
>-|TRBJ1-5|-|TRBV11-2
CASSLDGRRGQPQHF
TGTGCCAGCAGCTTAGATGGGCGACGAGGTCAGCCCCAGCATTTT
>TRBD1|TRBJ1-2|-|TRBV6-5
CASSYRQGAYGYTF
TGTGCCAGCAGTTATAGACAGGGGGCCTATGGCTACACCTTC
>TRBD1|TRBJ2-3|-|TRBV7-9
CASSTPGQGSNSQYF
TGTGCCAGCAGTACTCCGGGACAGGGTTCCAACTCCCAGTATTTT
>TRBD1|TRBJ2-3|once|TRBV7-2
CASSLELGQGTDTQYF
TGTGCCAGCAGCTTAGAACTAGGACAGGGTACGGATACGCAGTATTTT
>-|TRBJ1-1|-|TRBV5-4
CASSLFTGSEAFF
TGTGCCAGCAGCTTATTTACAGGGTCTGAAGCTTTCTTT
>TRBD2|TRBJ2-7|-|TRBV12-5
CASAAGAREQYF
TGTGCTAGTGCAGCGGGAGCGCGCGAGCAGTACTTC
>TRBD2|TRBJ2-5|once|TRBV10-1
CASSESTGLAPNF
TGCGCCAGCAGTGAGTCCACCGGACTAGCGCCCAACTTC
>-|TRBJ2-7|-|TRBV9
CASSVRWEPYEQYF
TGTGCCAGCAGCGTAAGGTGGGAGCCCTACGAGCAGTACTTC
>-|TRBJ1-5|-|TRBV28
CASSITQGLDNQPQHF
TGTGCCAGCAGTATCACACAGGGCCTTGACAATCAGCCCCAGCATTTT
>-|TRBJ2-5|-|TRBV7-8
CASSPHPSEETQYF
TGTGCCAGCAGTCCGCACCCCTCGGAAGAGACCCAGTACTTC
>-|TRBJ2-1|-|TRBV11-3
CASSRQISSYNEQFF
TGTGCCAGCAGCCGACAGATCAGCTCCTACAATGAGCAGTTCTTC